The clone carrying this TCR beta chain was seen a few times. The antigen is not known. This sample is drawn from a study of beta chain features in type 1 diabetes. General study points: Type 1 diabetes patients had moderately but significantly shorter TCRB CDR3s in all four CD4+ subsets.

Cell sorting via CD45RO/CCR7/CD25/CD127/CD95/CD27 was performed to obtain CD4+ naive, central memory, regulatory and stem cell-like memory cells. CDR3 length equals 16 residues. The germline V gene encodes CDR1 KGHSH and CDR2 LQKENI. Germline trimming cut 1 base from V and 6 bases from J; bases unmatched to any gene: 9. Sequenced material consisted of expressed TCRB transcripts (all of the isolated RNA was reverse transcribed). TCRdb's copy holds only in-frame clones and misses some; the assay was immunoSEQ multiplex PCR. Among just over 600,000 clones, around 16% were seen once, and the ten largest hold about 0.087%.

The genes are TRBV18 and TRBJ2-1; 7 nucleotides align to TRBD2. The source material was naive CD4+ T cells from blood. This sequence was found in a man aged 18-30 years in good health. The chain's CDR3 is CASSPLGLGGSNEQFF. The CDR3 coding sequence is TGTGCCAGCTCACCACTAGGACTAGGAGGGTCCAATGAGCAGTTCTTC.